This T cell receptor (beta chain) was profiled in a study of T cells in Graves' hyperthyroidism and ophthalmopathy (dated by TCRdb to the late 2010s). About the investigation overall: Peripheral blood samples were taken at the time of initial diagnosis, prior to any treatment. TCR V-J signatures able to tell the groups apart were searched for in a discovery cohort of some 97 patients, of whom 43 had Graves' ophthalmopathy and around 57 had stable Graves' hyperthyroidism. Whether ophthalmopathy could be predicted prospectively was tested in an independent validation cohort made up of about 18 hyperthyroidism patients plus 17 patients who later progressed to ophthalmopathy. The approximately 90 discovery patients were divided at random into training and test sets in a 7:3 ratio. In about six Graves' hyperthyroidism patients, the study also compared T-cell repertoires from thyroid tissue with T-cell repertoires from blood. Once sampling was done, hyperthyroidism patients were given methimazole at a starting dose of 30 mg daily, whereas ophthalmopathy patients were given high-dose intravenous methylprednisolone. The paper describes TCR Vbeta CDR3 sequencing of around 130 peripheral blood samples, made up of under 50 ophthalmopathy patients, more than 70 hyperthyroidism patients and around 17 progressor patients.

A patient counted as having stable Graves' hyperthyroidism if no progression to ophthalmopathy occurred over 18 months of follow-up. Hyperthyroidism patients were newly diagnosed, with disease duration under 2 months, and aged 18 to 65 years. The study excluded patients with uncontrolled infections, other autoimmune diseases, pregnancy or lactation. Diagnoses were established on the basis of clinical symptoms, serum thyroxine and TRAb, thyroid ultrasound, and orbital computed tomography. Ficoll-Paque density gradient centrifugation was used to isolate PBMCs from 8.5 to 10 ml of fresh peripheral blood. Trizol reagent was used to extract total RNA, and RNA quality was then checked on an Agilent 2100 Bioanalyzer. Study-level results and caveats: In validation, the model predicted progression to ophthalmopathy a median of about 6 months before onset, with about 71% sensitivity and about 72% specificity. Ophthalmopathy was separated from stable hyperthyroidism by a 13 V-J signature model, with over 85% sensitivity and 81% to 82% specificity obtained in cross-validation and 80%/75% obtained in testing. Sample size was not statistically predetermined, and investigators were not blinded to group allocation. Most expanded thyroid clonotypes (frequency above 0.001) were also found in blood, which suggests that blood repertoires may mirror thyroid immune responses.

The TCR beta CDR3 regions were amplified from RNA transcripts. A first-round RT-PCR of the TCR CDR3 used the HTBI primer set with the Qiagen OneStep RT-PCR kit. Libraries were constructed in a second round of multiplex PCR, after which size selection and purification were carried out. Sequencing of the libraries was done on an Illumina HiSeq2000 using paired-end 100 bp reads. The paper's data handling went like this. SOAPnuke was used to process the raw data, throwing out any read that contained adapters or uncalled bases, had a mean Phred below 15, or lacked an exact constant-primer or identifier match. COPE v1.2.5 was used to merge the high-quality paired reads, and each unique nucleotide sequence was defined as a clonotype. Clonotypes were aligned to IMGT TRBV, TRBD and TRBJ reference segments using MiTCR v1.1. Analysis was restricted to V-J combinations with a frequency above 0.0001, which covered 99.2% of repertoires. The TCS score was defined as F50 (clonal expansion) divided by E x V (chaos), with BLOSUM62-based TCRdist calculated between CDR3 peptides within each V-J. Welch's t-statistics and random forest reduced 450 to 600 V-J features to under 15, which were used in a naive Bayes classifier (R e1071). Using fastp trimming at Q25 and MiXCR clonotype assembly, TCRdb reanalyzed the public sequencing data and kept in-frame beta chains. Rows are unified per CDR3 protein, each entry keeping the most common DNA and genes. TCRdb, not the authors, supplied the V and J calls. The sample data list about 590,000 distinct CDR3 sequences, and less than 20% of these were observed just once. The leading ten clones occupy around 7.5% of the sample.

Turning to this clonotype: The clone's antigen remains unknown. It has no much larger one-base neighbor in the sample; base qualities were not kept.

The TCR sequence derives from a woman aged 30 to 39 with Graves' hyperthyroidism. The sequenced material came from blood.

The CDR3 is CASSATGNGEQYF. The sequence in DNA is TGTGCCAGCAGCGCGACAGGGAACGGCGAGCAGTACTTC. The rearrangement joined TRBV7-2 to TRBJ2-7, and 7 junction bases match TRBD1. Including the terminal cysteine and phenylalanine, the CDR3 comprises 13 residues. Only the CDR3 region is kept as DNA, spanning 39 bases read in frame from base 1. CDR1 and CDR2 were assigned from the germline V gene as SGHTA and FQGNSA. V lost 5 bases and J lost 6 bases, and the count of bases not matched to a germline gene is 7.